This T cell receptor beta chain was documented in a study of cytomegalovirus exposure and HLA in healthy donors. Findings and caveats of the study: Through in vitro validation, three CMV-associated chains were shown to be specific for CMV antigens. First-cohort TCR clusters tended to co-occur in the roughly 130 validation repertoires, a later analysis found. The study found most TCR sequences rare, yet found some public TCRs in many donors.

The donors formed part of the approximately 130-subject validation cohort, distinct from the roughly 630-subject first cohort. TCRdb keeps only in-frame clones here, not all; method: immunoSEQ multiplex PCR. The sample carries 110,000 to 150,000 clones, 88% recorded once. As regards this clone: Its target is not known.

This TCR came from a woman between 18 and 29 years old in good health and CMV-seropositive. The specimen sequenced was PBMCs.

CDR3 sequence reads: CASSQGRHSSPLHF. In DNA form, the CDR3 reads TGCGCCAGCAGCCAGGGCAGACATAGTTCACCCCTCCACTTT. The gene calls are TRBV4-3 and TRBJ1-6; no firm D call. The germline CDR1 and CDR2 sequences are LGHNA and YSLEER. The CDR3 is 14 amino acids. V lost 3 bases, J lost 9 bases, and 12 bases lay in between.